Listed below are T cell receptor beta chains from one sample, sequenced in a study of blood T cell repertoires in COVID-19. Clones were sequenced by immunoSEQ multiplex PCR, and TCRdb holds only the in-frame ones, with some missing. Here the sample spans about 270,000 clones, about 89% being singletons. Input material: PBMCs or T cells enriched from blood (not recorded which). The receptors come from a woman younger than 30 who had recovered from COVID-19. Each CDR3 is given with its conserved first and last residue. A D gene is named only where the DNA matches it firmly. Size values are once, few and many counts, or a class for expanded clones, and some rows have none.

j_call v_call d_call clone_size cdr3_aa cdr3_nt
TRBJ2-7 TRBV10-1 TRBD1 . CASSEDRGGYEQYF TGCGCCAGCAGTGAGGACAGGGGTGGGTACGAGCAGTACTTC
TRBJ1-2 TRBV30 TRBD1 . CAWSVRQGSGYTF TGTGCCTGGAGTGTTAGACAGGGAAGCGGCTACACCTTC
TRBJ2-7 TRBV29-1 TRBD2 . CSVERLAGLSYEQYF TGCAGCGTTGAAAGGCTAGCGGGTCTCTCCTACGAGCAGTACTTC
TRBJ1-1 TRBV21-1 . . CASSKVDRTNTEAFF TGTGCCAGCAGCAAAGTGGACAGAACGAACACTGAAGCTTTCTTT
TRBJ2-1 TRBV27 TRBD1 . CATRGHSKTGGLYEQFF TGTGCCACACGAGGCCACTCTAAGACAGGGGGCTTATATGAGCAGTTCTTC
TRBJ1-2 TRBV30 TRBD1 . CAWIEQGAPYGYTF TGTGCCTGGATTGAACAGGGGGCCCCCTATGGCTACACCTTC
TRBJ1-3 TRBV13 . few CASSLLSSGNTIYF TGTGCCAGCAGCTTACTAAGCTCTGGAAACACCATATATTTT
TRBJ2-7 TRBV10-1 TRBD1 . CASSSRQGTYEQYF TGCGCCAGCAGTTCCCGACAGGGGACCTACGAGCAGTACTTC
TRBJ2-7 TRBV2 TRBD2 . CASSGSSGASEQYF TGTGCCAGCTCTGGGAGTAGCGGGGCTTCGGAGCAGTACTTC
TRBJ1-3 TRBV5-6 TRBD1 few CASSSLRDSVISGNTIYF TGTGCCAGCAGCTCGCTCCGGGACAGCGTGATCTCTGGAAACACCATATATTTT
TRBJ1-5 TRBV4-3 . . CASSQDRASNQPQHF TGCGCCAGCAGCCAAGACAGGGCAAGCAATCAGCCCCAGCATTTT
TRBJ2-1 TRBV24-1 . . CATSDLKAGGTEQFF TGTGCCACCAGTGATTTAAAGGCCGGCGGGACGGAGCAGTTCTTC
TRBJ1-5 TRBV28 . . CASSPGTVNQPQHF TGTGCCAGCAGCCCGGGAACGGTGAATCAGCCCCAGCATTTT
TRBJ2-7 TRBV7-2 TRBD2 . CASSLGVSGISYEQYF TGTGCCAGCAGCTTAGGGGTTAGCGGGATCAGCTACGAGCAGTACTTC
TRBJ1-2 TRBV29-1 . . CSVPENYGYTF TGCAGCGTTCCGGAGAACTATGGCTACACCTTC
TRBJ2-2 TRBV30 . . CAGLRVAGELFF TGTGCCGGTCTGCGGGTCGCCGGGGAGCTGTTTTTT
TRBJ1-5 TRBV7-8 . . CASSLSREFGQPQHF TGTGCCAGCAGCTTGAGCAGGGAATTTGGTCAGCCCCAGCATTTT
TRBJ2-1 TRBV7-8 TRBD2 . CASSLVVPSGGGFEQFF TGTGCCAGCAGCTTAGTTGTCCCTAGCGGGGGGGGTTTTGAGCAGTTCTTC
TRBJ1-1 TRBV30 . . CAWAGDGNTEAFF TGTGCCTGGGCGGGGGACGGCAACACTGAAGCTTTCTTT
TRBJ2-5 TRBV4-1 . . CASSQTTSEGGTQYF TGCGCCAGCAGCCAAACTACTAGCGAAGGGGGGACCCAGTACTTC
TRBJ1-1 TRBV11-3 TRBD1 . CASSATGWGGDTEAFF TGTGCCAGCAGCGCGACAGGGTGGGGTGGGGACACTGAAGCTTTCTTT
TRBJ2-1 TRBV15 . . CATSRDPALVGEQFF TGTGCCACCAGCAGAGATCCAGCACTAGTCGGTGAGCAGTTCTTC
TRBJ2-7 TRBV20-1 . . CSAPGVTEQYF TGCAGTGCCCCGGGAGTGACCGAGCAGTACTTC
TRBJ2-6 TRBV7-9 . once CASSQQGSGANVLTF TGTGCCAGCAGCCAACAGGGTTCTGGGGCCAACGTCCTGACTTTC
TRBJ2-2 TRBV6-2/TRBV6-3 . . CASSEGLFTGELFF TGTGCCAGCAGTGAGGGACTGTTCACCGGGGAGCTGTTTTTT
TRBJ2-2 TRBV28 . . CASSRSFNTGELFF TGTGCCAGCAGTCGTAGTTTTAACACCGGGGAGCTGTTTTTT